This is a list of T cell receptor beta chains from one sample in a study of molecular identifiers for immune sequencing clone quantification. MiXCR, run by TCRdb on the PCR reads, gives a single entry per CDR3 protein. The sample includes about 510,000 distinct CDR3 sequences, about a quarter of them seen just once. Material: naive CD8+ T cells from blood, with Jurkat cell RNA spiked in. The source is a human donor in good health. Some libraries in this study had Jurkat cell RNA spiked in. The CDR3 runs from the conserved cysteine through the conserved F or W. The D gene is left open where the match is weak. Only part of the rows carry a size: once, few, many, or a class if the clone is expanded.

cdr3_aa: CASSIGSGGLLSYEQYF; cdr3_nt: TGTGCCAGTAGTATAGGGAGCGGGGGACTTCTCTCCTACGAGCAGTACTTC; d_call: TRBD2; clone_size: few; v_call: TRBV19; j_call: TRBJ2-7
cdr3_aa: CASRGPGQQHYEQYF; cdr3_nt: TGTGCCAGCAGGGGACCGGGACAGCAACACTACGAGCAGTACTTC; d_call: TRBD1; clone_size: -; v_call: TRBV7-9; j_call: TRBJ2-7
cdr3_aa: CASSTGTSQPQHF; cdr3_nt: TGTGCCAGTAGTACAGGAACAAGTCAGCCCCAGCATTTT; d_call: -; clone_size: -; v_call: TRBV19; j_call: TRBJ1-5
cdr3_aa: CATSEPGGPDTEAFF; cdr3_nt: TGTGCCACCAGTGAACCAGGGGGCCCGGACACTGAAGCTTTCTTT; d_call: TRBD1; clone_size: few; v_call: TRBV24-1; j_call: TRBJ1-1
cdr3_aa: CASTEGQGWNEQFF; cdr3_nt: TGTGCCAGCACCGAAGGTCAGGGGTGGAATGAGCAGTTCTTC; d_call: -; clone_size: few; v_call: TRBV3-1; j_call: TRBJ2-1
cdr3_aa: CASSPITTDTQYF; cdr3_nt: TGTGCCAGCAGCCCCATAACAACAGATACGCAGTATTTT; d_call: -; clone_size: many; v_call: TRBV5-6; j_call: TRBJ2-3
cdr3_aa: CSARGSGRGTGELFF; cdr3_nt: TGCAGTGCTAGAGGTAGCGGGAGAGGTACCGGGGAGCTGTTTTTT; d_call: TRBD2; clone_size: few; v_call: TRBV20-1; j_call: TRBJ2-2
cdr3_aa: CASQYRGDYQPQHF; cdr3_nt: TGTGCCAGCCAGTACAGAGGGGATTATCAGCCCCAGCATTTT; d_call: -; clone_size: many; v_call: TRBV6-1; j_call: TRBJ1-5
cdr3_aa: CASSEAGPPVSSYEQYF; cdr3_nt: TGTGCCAGCAGTGAAGCGGGACCCCCGGTGAGCTCCTACGAGCAGTACTTC; d_call: -; clone_size: once; v_call: TRBV6-1; j_call: TRBJ2-7
cdr3_aa: CASSEGQGAPNTEAFF; cdr3_nt: TGTGCCAGTAGTGAGGGACAGGGGGCCCCGAACACTGAAGCTTTCTTT; d_call: TRBD1; clone_size: few; v_call: TRBV19; j_call: TRBJ1-1
cdr3_aa: CSAQGIVSYEQYF; cdr3_nt: TGCAGTGCTCAGGGGATTGTCTCCTACGAGCAGTACTTC; d_call: -; clone_size: many; v_call: TRBV20-1; j_call: TRBJ2-7
cdr3_aa: CASSLGQGKGSPLHF; cdr3_nt: TGTGCCAGCAGTTTAGGACAGGGGAAAGGGTCACCCCTCCACTTT; d_call: TRBD1; clone_size: -; v_call: TRBV12-3/TRBV12-4; j_call: TRBJ1-6
cdr3_aa: CASSLDRPLNEQYF; cdr3_nt: TGTGCCAGCAGCTTGGACAGGCCACTAAACGAGCAGTACTTC; d_call: -; clone_size: few; v_call: TRBV5-5; j_call: TRBJ2-7
cdr3_aa: CASSIGANSQRDNQPQHF; cdr3_nt: TGTGCCAGTAGTATTGGGGCAAATTCCCAACGAGACAATCAGCCCCAGCATTTT; d_call: -; clone_size: -; v_call: TRBV19; j_call: TRBJ1-5
cdr3_aa: CASSSQGIGYEQYF; cdr3_nt: TGTGCCAGCAGCTCGCAGGGTATAGGGTACGAGCAGTACTTC; d_call: -; clone_size: many; v_call: TRBV7-9; j_call: TRBJ2-7
cdr3_aa: CASSLGPGGLNNEQFF; cdr3_nt: TGTGCCAGCAGCCTAGGGCCGGGGGGACTTAACAATGAGCAGTTCTTC; d_call: TRBD2; clone_size: -; v_call: TRBV7-9; j_call: TRBJ2-1
cdr3_aa: CASSQDRSSAYEQYF; cdr3_nt: TGCGCCAGCAGCCAAGATAGGTCTAGCGCCTACGAGCAGTACTTC; d_call: -; clone_size: few; v_call: TRBV4-3; j_call: TRBJ2-7
cdr3_aa: CASSQAIPGLANTGELFF; cdr3_nt: TGTGCCAGCAGCCAAGCTATTCCGGGACTCGCAAACACCGGGGAGCTGTTTTTT; d_call: -; clone_size: -; v_call: TRBV4-2; j_call: TRBJ2-2
cdr3_aa: CASSQDSGALDQETQYF; cdr3_nt: TGTGCCAGCAGCCAAGATTCTGGAGCCCTCGACCAAGAGACCCAGTACTTC; d_call: -; clone_size: many; v_call: TRBV3-1; j_call: TRBJ2-5
cdr3_aa: CASSVVDQETQYF; cdr3_nt: TGTGCCAGCAGTGTGGTCGACCAAGAGACCCAGTACTTC; d_call: -; clone_size: few; v_call: TRBV2; j_call: TRBJ2-5
cdr3_aa: CASSPGRVGYGYTF; cdr3_nt: TGTGCCAGCAGCCCGGGCAGGGTGGGCTATGGCTACACCTTC; d_call: -; clone_size: few; v_call: TRBV7-9; j_call: TRBJ1-2
cdr3_aa: CASSQQAGGETQYF; cdr3_nt: TGTGCCAGTAGTCAGCAGGCAGGCGGAGAGACCCAGTACTTC; d_call: -; clone_size: few; v_call: TRBV19; j_call: TRBJ2-5
cdr3_aa: CASSLGEYEQYF; cdr3_nt: TGTGCCAGCAGCTTAGGGGAGTACGAGCAGTACTTC; d_call: -; clone_size: many; v_call: TRBV13; j_call: TRBJ2-7
cdr3_aa: CATSRGPGQGIWNIQYF; cdr3_nt: TGTGCCACCAGCAGAGGGCCAGGACAGGGGATTTGGAACATTCAGTACTTC; d_call: TRBD1; clone_size: few; v_call: TRBV15; j_call: TRBJ2-4
cdr3_aa: CASSLGRDREDNEQFF; cdr3_nt: TGTGCCAGCAGCTTAGGCCGGGACAGGGAGGATAATGAGCAGTTCTTC; d_call: TRBD1; clone_size: -; v_call: TRBV13; j_call: TRBJ2-1
cdr3_aa: CASSQVAGTNTEAFF; cdr3_nt: TGTGCCAGCAGCCAAGTAGCAGGGACGAACACTGAAGCTTTCTTT; d_call: -; clone_size: few; v_call: TRBV4-2; j_call: TRBJ1-1
cdr3_aa: CASSLSSPRPDTQYF; cdr3_nt: TGTGCCAGCAGTTTATCCAGCCCCAGGCCAGATACGCAGTATTTT; d_call: -; clone_size: many; v_call: TRBV12-3/TRBV12-4; j_call: TRBJ2-3
cdr3_aa: CASSQEEQPIYEQYF; cdr3_nt: TGTGCCAGCAGCCAAGAAGAACAGCCGATCTACGAGCAGTACTTC; d_call: -; clone_size: -; v_call: TRBV14; j_call: TRBJ2-7
cdr3_aa: CASSLSDRFTDTQYF; cdr3_nt: TGTGCCAGCAGTTTATCGGACAGGTTCACAGATACGCAGTATTTT; d_call: TRBD1; clone_size: many; v_call: TRBV6-5; j_call: TRBJ2-3
cdr3_aa: CASSPLLATYF; cdr3_nt: TGTGCCAGCAGCCCCCTCCTAGCCACCTACTTC; d_call: -; clone_size: many; v_call: TRBV7-8; j_call: TRBJ2-5
cdr3_aa: CAWKPTGGDRSYGYTF; cdr3_nt: TGTGCCTGGAAGCCCACTGGGGGGGATCGTTCCTATGGCTACACCTTC; d_call: -; clone_size: -; v_call: TRBV30; j_call: TRBJ1-2
cdr3_aa: CSARITSTGRNQPQHF; cdr3_nt: TGCAGTGCTAGAATTACTAGTACAGGGCGCAATCAGCCCCAGCATTTT; d_call: -; clone_size: -; v_call: TRBV20-1; j_call: TRBJ1-5
cdr3_aa: CAWSVRGAYEKLFF; cdr3_nt: TGTGCCTGGAGTGTTAGGGGGGCCTATGAAAAACTGTTTTTT; d_call: -; clone_size: few; v_call: TRBV30; j_call: TRBJ1-4
cdr3_aa: CAIPDGTRTGEQFF; cdr3_nt: TGTGCCATCCCAGATGGCACCCGGACGGGTGAGCAGTTCTTC; d_call: -; clone_size: many; v_call: TRBV2; j_call: TRBJ2-1
cdr3_aa: CARTRDRGPVSTNEKLFF; cdr3_nt: TGTGCCAGGACCCGGGACAGGGGGCCCGTTTCAACTAATGAAAAACTGTTTTTT; d_call: TRBD1; clone_size: -; v_call: TRBV2; j_call: TRBJ1-4
cdr3_aa: CASSPASAYNSPLHF; cdr3_nt: TGTGCCAGCAGCCCTGCCAGCGCCTATAATTCACCCCTCCACTTT; d_call: -; clone_size: -; v_call: TRBV5-8; j_call: TRBJ1-6
cdr3_aa: CASSQVTWGVETEAFF; cdr3_nt: TGCGCCAGCAGCCAAGTCACATGGGGTGTTGAAACTGAAGCTTTCTTT; d_call: -; clone_size: -; v_call: TRBV4-3; j_call: TRBJ1-1
cdr3_aa: CAGGLGMNTEAFF; cdr3_nt: TGCGCCGGCGGCTTGGGAATGAACACTGAAGCTTTCTTT; d_call: -; clone_size: -; v_call: TRBV5-1; j_call: TRBJ1-1
cdr3_aa: CAISGGEWETSTDTQYF; cdr3_nt: TGTGCCATCAGTGGCGGGGAATGGGAGACGAGCACAGATACGCAGTATTTT; d_call: -; clone_size: -; v_call: TRBV10-3; j_call: TRBJ2-3
cdr3_aa: CASTDRGTRSTEAFF; cdr3_nt: TGTGCCAGCACCGACAGGGGTACCCGAAGCACTGAAGCTTTCTTT; d_call: TRBD1; clone_size: many; v_call: TRBV12-3/TRBV12-4; j_call: TRBJ1-1
cdr3_aa: CASSFFWGSETQYF; cdr3_nt: TGTGCCAGCAGTTTTTTTTGGGGTTCAGAGACCCAGTACTTC; d_call: -; clone_size: -; v_call: TRBV27; j_call: TRBJ2-5
cdr3_aa: CASRQDGPRGFYEQYF; cdr3_nt: TGCGCCAGCCGCCAAGATGGCCCCCGCGGGTTCTACGAGCAGTACTTC; d_call: -; clone_size: -; v_call: TRBV4-3; j_call: TRBJ2-7
cdr3_aa: CATSDVSVTKSSYNEQFF; cdr3_nt: TGTGCCACCAGTGATGTATCAGTGACTAAGAGCTCCTACAATGAGCAGTTCTTC; d_call: -; clone_size: -; v_call: TRBV24-1; j_call: TRBJ2-1
cdr3_aa: CASSIGDTPLHF; cdr3_nt: TGTGCCAGTAGTATTGGAGATACACCCCTCCACTTT; d_call: -; clone_size: -; v_call: TRBV19; j_call: TRBJ1-6
cdr3_aa: CASSPRDWESTDTQYF; cdr3_nt: TGTGCCAGCAGTCCTCGGGACTGGGAAAGCACAGATACGCAGTATTTT; d_call: -; clone_size: -; v_call: TRBV27; j_call: TRBJ2-3
cdr3_aa: CASSSRQGPTDTQYF; cdr3_nt: TGTGCCAGCAGCTCGAGACAGGGGCCTACAGATACGCAGTATTTT; d_call: TRBD1; clone_size: many; v_call: TRBV28; j_call: TRBJ2-3
cdr3_aa: CASSSKQGGKGDTEAFF; cdr3_nt: TGTGCCAGCAGCTCCAAGCAGGGGGGAAAGGGAGACACTGAAGCTTTCTTT; d_call: TRBD1; clone_size: few; v_call: TRBV7-9; j_call: TRBJ1-1
cdr3_aa: CAWSELPGGSTEAFF; cdr3_nt: TGTGCCTGGAGCGAACTCCCAGGGGGCTCGACTGAAGCTTTCTTT; d_call: TRBD1; clone_size: many; v_call: TRBV30; j_call: TRBJ1-1
cdr3_aa: CASSQGSTPYEQYF; cdr3_nt: TGCGCCAGCAGCCAAGGTTCTACTCCCTACGAGCAGTACTTC; d_call: -; clone_size: -; v_call: TRBV4-1; j_call: TRBJ2-7
cdr3_aa: CASSLTTQGAGNSPLHF; cdr3_nt: TGTGCCAGCAGCTTAACAACACAGGGGGCCGGCAATTCACCCCTCCACTTT; d_call: TRBD1; clone_size: -; v_call: TRBV7-9; j_call: TRBJ1-6
cdr3_aa: CASSYYGSGANVLTF; cdr3_nt: TGTGCCAGCAGTTATTACGGATCTGGGGCCAACGTCCTGACTTTC; d_call: -; clone_size: many; v_call: TRBV6-9; j_call: TRBJ2-6
cdr3_aa: CAWSVGSGDEQYF; cdr3_nt: TGTGCCTGGAGTGTTGGATCAGGGGACGAGCAGTACTTC; d_call: -; clone_size: -; v_call: TRBV30; j_call: TRBJ2-7
cdr3_aa: CASSQGQGAQDYGYTF; cdr3_nt: TGCGCCAGCAGCCAAGGACAGGGGGCGCAGGACTATGGCTACACCTTC; d_call: TRBD1; clone_size: few; v_call: TRBV4-1; j_call: TRBJ1-2
cdr3_aa: CASSTGMGIASYNSPLHF; cdr3_nt: TGTGCCAGCAGTACAGGGATGGGGATTGCTTCCTATAATTCACCCCTCCACTTT; d_call: -; clone_size: many; v_call: TRBV6-6; j_call: TRBJ1-6
cdr3_aa: CASSLFTPRTGELFF; cdr3_nt: TGTGCCAGCAGTTTATTTACCCCGCGGACCGGGGAGCTGTTTTTT; d_call: -; clone_size: -; v_call: TRBV27; j_call: TRBJ2-2